This is a list of T cell receptor beta chains from one sample in a study of control samples from healthy donors and cancer patients. Method: immunoSEQ multiplex PCR; TCRdb's copy keeps in-frame clones and lacks some. The table shows approximately 90,000 clones, with over 80% occurring only once. Source material: blood. The source of these receptors is a man aged 30 to 45 in good health. Each CDR3 is given with its conserved first and last residue. The D gene is left open where the match is weak. Not all rows give a size; the values are once, few, many and, for expanded clones, a class.

V	J	size	D	CDR3	DNA
TRBV5-1	TRBJ2-7	.	.	CASSDVLYEQYF	TGCGCCAGCAGTGACGTCCTTTACGAGCAGTACTTC
TRBV30	TRBJ1-1	.	.	CAWIDRRGTEAFF	TGTGCCTGGATTGACAGGCGAGGCACTGAAGCTTTCTTT
TRBV9	TRBJ2-3	.	.	CASSVEEGSTDTQYF	TGTGCCAGCAGCGTAGAGGAGGGAAGCACAGATACGCAGTATTTT
TRBV3-1/TRBV3-2	TRBJ1-2	once	TRBD1	CASSLGTGNYGYTF	TGTGCCAGCAGCCTTGGGACAGGCAACTATGGCTACACCTTC
TRBV5-5	TRBJ2-7	.	.	CASSLPAGTPFPYEQYF	TGTGCCAGCAGCTTGCCTGCCGGTACTCCATTCCCCTACGAGCAGTACTTC
TRBV6-6	TRBJ1-1	once	.	CASIATGNTEAFF	TGTGCCAGCATCGCAACAGGGAACACTGAAGCTTTCTTT
TRBV9	TRBJ1-1	once	.	CASSVLDAPPAEAFF	TGTGCCAGCAGCGTACTGGACGCCCCACCCGCTGAAGCTTTCTTT
TRBV28	TRBJ1-4	.	.	CASSGYRDLATNEKLFF	TGTGCCAGCAGTGGCTATCGGGACCTTGCAACTAATGAAAAACTGTTTTTT
TRBV11-3	TRBJ2-3	.	.	CASSEGRRAVSDTQYF	TGTGCCAGCAGCGAGGGACGGCGGGCCGTGTCAGATACGCAGTATTTT
TRBV3-1/TRBV3-2	TRBJ1-6	.	TRBD1	CASSPRDRALNGSPLHF	TGTGCCAGCAGCCCCCGGGACAGGGCCCTAAACGGATCACCCCTCCACTTT
TRBV30	TRBJ1-2	.	.	CAWSVERFRTGSGYTF	TGTGCCTGGAGTGTGGAGCGGTTTCGGACCGGTTCGGGCTACACCTTC
TRBV29-1	TRBJ1-2	.	.	CSVELSENYGYTF	TGCAGCGTTGAGTTGTCAGAGAACTATGGCTACACCTTC